The 32 T cell receptor beta chains in this list originate from one sample, sequenced in a study of Graves' ophthalmopathy and Graves' hyperthyroidism. RNA transcripts served as template for amplifying TCR beta CDR3 sequences. Scientists carried out first-round RT-PCR using HTBI primers and then a second-round multiplex PCR. TCRdb independently ran MiXCR on the multiplex PCR reads; one entry per CDR3 protein. Of about 370,000 distinct CDR3 sequences listed, about 17% are singletons. Sample: peripheral blood. Receptors originate from an adult woman with stable Graves' hyperthyroidism.

This clonotype was counted ten times or more. CDR3: CASSFLFYEQYF. CDR3 in DNA: TGTGCCAGCAGCTTTCTCTTCTACGAGCAGTACTTC. V is TRBV7-8 and J is TRBJ2-7; no clear D gene. Germline V gene lookup returns CDR1 SGHVS and CDR2 FQNEAQ. The germline V and J ends were trimmed by 3 bases and 3 bases, with 6 bases remaining between them. CDR3 length equals 12 residues.

The table lists this clonotype with many counts. The chain is built from TRBV28 and TRBJ2-6, with 7 bases matching TRBD2. Germline lookup yields CDR1 MDHEN and CDR2 SYDVKM. The CDR3 covers 15 residues. Germline trimming cut 6 bases from V and 2 bases from J; bases unmatched to any gene: 4. CDR3 coding DNA: TGTGCCAGCAGGATGGGAGGGGCTGGGGCCAACGTCCTGACTTTC. As protein: CASRMGGAGANVLTF.

In its sample, this clonotype was seen many times. The chain uses TRBV6-2 or TRBV6-3 and TRBJ2-7; 7 bases fit TRBD2. V shed 8 bases and J 3 bases; nucleotides not matched to a gene: 10. The germline gives CDR1 MNHEY, CDR2 SVGEGT. The CDR3 totals 14 residues. The CDR3, as DNA: TGTGCCAGCGCGCCGACGGGAGGTATCTACGAGCAGTACTTC. Translated: CASAPTGGIYEQYF.

The sample holds many counts of this clonotype. The J gene is TRBJ2-7, the V gene TRBV7-2; D is tentatively TRBD1 or TRBD2 (5 bases each). The CDR3 spans 14 residues. Trimming left V 0 bases short and J 3 bases short, with 9 bases between. Germline CDR1 and CDR2: SGHTA and FQGNSA. CDR3 residues: CASSLAMGVYEQYF. DNA of the CDR3: TGTGCCAGCAGCTTAGCGATGGGGGTCTACGAGCAGTACTTC.

The chain joins TRBV20-1 to TRBJ2-7; D perhaps matches TRBD2 (5 bases). Germline CDR1 reads DFQATT; CDR2 reads SNEGSKA (reference sequence). V was pared by 5 bases and J by 2 bases, with 19 bases between. The CDR3 has 15 residues. As DNA, the CDR3 is TGCAGTGCTGACCTTCTTGCGGGTAGCCCCTACGAGCAGTACTTC. This encodes CSADLLAGSPYEQYF.

Comments on this clonotype: This could be a read error, since a much larger clone is one nucleotide away. The chain has TRBV19 and TRBJ1-1; D unclear. The germline V gene has CDR1 LNHDA and CDR2 SQIVND (reference sequence). The CDR3 is 13 amino acids. The CDR3 bases are TGTGCCAGTAGTAGGACTATGAACACTGAAGCTATCTTT. This encodes CASSRTMNTEAIF.

This clonotype showed up many times. V gene TRBV29-1 combines with J gene TRBJ1-3; the D gene is possibly TRBD1 (6 bases). Per germline, CDR1 SQVTM and CDR2 ANQGSEA. This CDR3 contains 13 residues. Trimming removed 7 bases at V and 0 bases at J, with 10 bases between. CDR3 protein: CSAPDSSGNTIYF. CDR3 DNA sequence: TGCAGCGCCCCGGACAGCTCTGGAAACACCATATATTTT.

This clonotype has at least ten counts. This sequence joins TRBV4-2 and TRBJ2-5, with unresolved D. Germline loops: CDR1 LGHNA, CDR2 YNFKEQ. The CDR3 has 15 amino acids. The V and J ends lost 0 bases and 2 bases respectively, with 10 bases between them. The CDR3 sequence: CASSQDRGIQETQYF. CDR3 DNA sequence: TGTGCCAGCAGCCAAGATCGCGGAATTCAAGAGACCCAGTACTTC.

This clonotype was counted ten times or more. The chain has TRBV6-2 or TRBV6-3 and TRBJ1-1; 7 bases line up with TRBD1. Germline V CDR1 and CDR2: MNHEY, SVGEGT. The CDR3 is 13 residues long. V dropped 9 bases and J dropped 0; count of bases not matched to a gene: 4. CDR3 residues: CASWDSLNTEAFF. In DNA, the CDR3 is TGTGCCAGTTGGGACAGTCTGAACACTGAAGCTTTCTTT.

The table lists this clonotype with many counts. The chain joins TRBV29-1 to TRBJ1-2, with D perhaps TRBD1 (5 bases). V shed 1 base and J shed 2 bases, with 8 bases lying between them. This CDR3 has 13 residues. The germline gives CDR1 SQVTM, CDR2 ANQGSEA. In DNA, the CDR3 is TGCAGCGTTGAAGCTCAGGGAAACTATGGCTACACCTTC. It translates to CSVEAQGNYGYTF.

This clonotype was observed many times. V is TRBV2 and J is TRBJ2-5, with D perhaps TRBD1 (5 bases). The CDR3 spans 13 residues. Germline V gene lookup returns CDR1 SNHLY and CDR2 FYNNEI. V lost 7 bases and J lost 4, with 13 bases in between. In DNA, the CDR3 is TGTGCCAGCACCAACACAGGACCAGAGACCCAGTACTTC. This translates into CASTNTGPETQYF. Full variable domain (outside the CDR3, taken from reference TRBV2 and TRBJ2-5): EPEVTQTPSHQVTQMGQEVILRCVPISNHLYFYWYRQILGQKVEFLVSFYNNEISEKSEIFDDQFSVERPDGSNFTLKIRSTKLEDSAMYFCASTNTGPETQYFGPGTRLLVL.

The CDR3, as DNA: TGTGCCAGCAGCTCCGCTAGCGGGGAGACCCAGTACTTC. Amino acids: CASSSASGETQYF. J is TRBJ2-5 and V is TRBV11-3; 8 bases match TRBD2. With 4 bases clipped from V and 5 bases from J, the junction kept 3 bases outside the gene matches. CDR3 length equals 13 residues. From germline, CDR1 is SGHNT and CDR2 YENEEA.

The chain recombines TRBV25-1 with TRBJ2-3; possibly TRBD1 for D (7 bases). This CDR3 is 14 amino acids long. Germline V CDR1 and CDR2: MGHDK, SYGVNS. V dropped 3 bases and J dropped 6 bases, with 13 bases sitting between them. The CDR3 DNA sequence: TGTGCCAGCAGTGAGGCAGGGGGGATTGATACGCAGTATTTT. It encodes CASSEAGGIDTQYF.

J is TRBJ1-2 and V is TRBV6-1; D unclear. CDR1 and CDR2 (germline): MNHNS, SASEGT. V was clipped by 10 bases and J by 8 bases, with 14 bases between them. The CDR3 totals 11 residues. In DNA form, the CDR3 reads TGTGCCATCATGGACTATAGGGGCTACACCTTC. Its translation: CAIMDYRGYTF.

This clonotype was counted ten times or more. V usage is TRBV6-2 or TRBV6-3 and J usage is TRBJ1-5, with 11 bases fitting TRBD1. Germline V lookup: CDR1 MNHEY, CDR2 SVGEGT. The CDR3 runs 17 residues. With V trimmed by 2 bases and J by 5 bases, 8 bases remained unmatched. The CDR3: CASSYLLDRGPDQPQHF. CDR3 in DNA: TGTGCCAGCAGTTACCTCCTGGACAGGGGGCCCGATCAGCCCCAGCATTTT.

This clonotype has at least ten counts. This chain joins TRBV20-1 and TRBJ2-7, with D perhaps TRBD2 (5 bases). The CDR3 length is 11 residues. The germline V gene has CDR1 DFQATT and CDR2 SNEGSKA (reference sequence). Between the trimmed V and J ends, which lost 1 base and 6 bases, there was a span of 7 bases. CDR3 sequence: CSARVAGEQYF. DNA of the CDR3: TGCAGTGCTAGAGTGGCGGGCGAGCAGTACTTC.

This clonotype was seen repeatedly, ten times or more. The V and J genes are TRBV24-1 and TRBJ2-7, with D uncertain. Germline V lookup: CDR1 KGHDR, CDR2 SFDVKD. The CDR3 covers 11 residues. V was shortened by 5 bases and J by 7 bases, with 8 bases between the two germline ends. DNA for the CDR3: TGTGCCACCAGTGGGGAAGGGGAGCAGTACTTC. Translated, it gives CATSGEGEQYF.

This clonotype was recorded at least ten times. This chain links TRBV2 with TRBJ2-4; TRBD1 matches at 9 bases. V was clipped by 7 bases and J by 1 base; unmatched bases: 8. This CDR3 spans 16 amino acids. The V gene's germline CDR1 is SNHLY and CDR2 FYNNEI. The DNA for the CDR3 is TGTGCCAGCACCCCGGGACAGGGAGTGGCCAAAAACATTCAGTACTTC. This sequence encodes CASTPGQGVAKNIQYF.

In this sample, this clonotype turned up a few times. With a much larger clone just one base away, this may be a read error. The chain couples TRBV28 to TRBJ1-1; 7 bases fit TRBD1. Trimming cost V 8 bases and J 0 bases; bases outside gene matches: 12. Looked up from germline, CDR1 is MDHEN and CDR2 is SYDVKM. The CDR3 covers 16 residues. The DNA for the CDR3 is TGTGCCAGCCGTCCTAGGACAGGATCCATGAACACTGAAGCTTTCTTT. Amino acids: CASRPRTGSMNTEAFF.

The sample holds many counts of this clonotype. This chain joins TRBV7-3 and TRBJ2-5; 11 nucleotides match TRBD2. The germline V gene has CDR1 SGHTA and CDR2 FQGTGA. There are 17 residues in the CDR3. Trimming cost V 2 bases and J 5 bases; bases outside gene matches: 10. This CDR3 is CASSLGVSGRAGETQYF. CDR3 bases: TGTGCCAGCAGCTTAGGTGTTAGCGGGAGGGCCGGTGAGACCCAGTACTTC.

This chain joins TRBV6-1 and TRBJ1-1; the D gene is possibly TRBD1 (5 bases). Germline-derived CDR1 and CDR2 are MNHNS and SASEGT. Trimming took off 6 bases at V and 0 bases at J, with 17 bases between the two ends. The CDR3 is made up of 16 amino acids. This CDR3 is CASRPQGERMNTEAFF. The CDR3 bases are TGTGCCAGCAGACCGCAGGGTGAGAGGATGAACACTGAAGCTTTCTTT.

This clonotype was seen many times. The J gene is TRBJ2-2, the V gene TRBV12-3 or TRBV12-4, with 8 bases fitting TRBD1. V lost 1 base, J lost 7 bases, and 5 bases stayed unmatched. The CDR3 loop spans 15 amino acids. For the CDR3, the DNA is TGTGCCAGCAGTTTAGGTCAGGGGGCTAACGGGGAGCTGTTTTTT. Protein: CASSLGQGANGELFF.

This clonotype showed up many times. V and J are TRBV5-1 and TRBJ2-7; 7 bases fit TRBD2. After removal of 1 base from V and 6 bases from J, the junction contained 7 bases not matched to a gene. The CDR3 has 14 residues. Germline loops: CDR1 SGHRS, CDR2 YFSETQ. The CDR3 DNA is TGCGCCAGCAGCTTGTCGGGGGAGGGCTCCGAGCAGTACTTC. Its translation: CASSLSGEGSEQYF.

This clonotype showed up many times. CDR3 nucleotides: TGTGCCAGCAGTGGGTTCGGGCTGTCCTACGAGCAGTACTTC. It codes for CASSGFGLSYEQYF. The V and J genes are TRBV6-1 and TRBJ2-7; D is unclear. V was trimmed by 4 bases and J by 1 base, leaving 11 bases between them. There are 14 residues in the CDR3. From germline, CDR1 is MNHNS and CDR2 SASEGT.

In its sample, this clonotype was seen many times. The chain joins TRBV24-1 to TRBJ2-7; maybe TRBD1 (6 bases). Trimming pared 4 bases from V and 1 base from J, leaving 10 bases between. From germline, CDR1 is KGHDR and CDR2 SFDVKD. This CDR3 comprises 14 residues. CDR3 region: CATSDPDRSYEQYF. CDR3 in DNA: TGTGCCACCAGTGACCCGGACAGATCCTACGAGCAGTACTTC.

The chain recombines TRBV12-3 or TRBV12-4 with TRBJ1-1; D is unresolved. With 5 bases removed from V and 0 bases from J, the gap between germline ends came to 10 bases. The CDR3 sequence is 14 residues long. CDR3 loop: CASSIIGVNTEAFF. The CDR3 coding sequence is TGTGCCAGCAGTATAATTGGGGTGAACACTGAAGCTTTCTTT.

Ten or more counts support this clonotype. V is TRBV7-3 and J is TRBJ1-1, with D tentatively TRBD1 (5 bases). This CDR3 has 15 residues. Germline CDR1 and CDR2: SGHTA and FQGTGA. V lost 1 base and J 4 bases, leaving 13 bases between the germline ends. The CDR3 DNA reads as TGTGCCAGCAGCTTAATGCCTGCCGGGACCACTGAAGCTTTCTTT. It codes for CASSLMPAGTTEAFF.

The rearrangement uses TRBV28 and TRBJ2-2; possibly TRBD1 or TRBD2 for D (5 bases each). Deletions cut 3 bases from V and 4 bases from J, with 21 bases between. The CDR3 runs 18 residues. The germline V gene encodes CDR1 MDHEN and CDR2 SYDVKM. CDR3 coding DNA: TGTGCCAGCAGTTTCCCCACAAATAGTCCTGGGGGCACCGGGGAGCTGTTTTTT. This translates into CASSFPTNSPGGTGELFF.

This chain uses TRBV20-1 with TRBJ1-5, with TRBD1 matching over 11 bases. The CDR3 runs 16 residues. The junction had 6 bases not matched to a gene; V was cut back by 4 bases and J by 1 base. Germline V lookup: CDR1 DFQATT, CDR2 SNEGSKA (reference sequence). In DNA, the CDR3 is TGCAGTGCTAAGGAGGACAGGGGGCGCAGCAATCAGCCCCAGCATTTT. Its translation is CSAKEDRGRSNQPQHF.

The table lists this clonotype with many counts. The chain links TRBV28 to TRBJ1-1; TRBD1 aligns across 10 bases. V lost 8 bases and J lost 7; bases outside the gene matches: 10. This CDR3 has 14 amino acids. Germline CDR1 reads MDHEN; CDR2 reads SYDVKM. CDR3 loop: CASGVGGQGIEAFF. The CDR3 coding sequence is TGTGCCAGCGGTGTAGGGGGACAGGGGATTGAAGCTTTCTTT.

The chain recombines TRBV4-1 with TRBJ1-1; a weak D match, TRBD1 (6 bases). The length of the CDR3 is 14 residues. The V and J ends lost 2 bases and 5 bases respectively, with 12 bases between them. The germline V gene has CDR1 MGHRA and CDR2 YSYEKL. Written as DNA, the CDR3 is TGCGCCAGCAGCCAACACAGGGAAAGGACTGAAGCTTTCTTT. This translates into CASSQHRERTEAFF.

This clonotype was seen ten or more times. V is TRBV20-1 and J is TRBJ2-7; TRBD1 is a possible D gene (6 bases). Germline assignment: CDR1 DFQATT and CDR2 SNEGSKA (reference sequence). CDR3 length: 12 amino acids. CDR3 in amino acids: CSARGPGQTVYV. CDR3 DNA: TGCAGTGCTAGAGGCCCAGGACAGACTGTATATGTC.